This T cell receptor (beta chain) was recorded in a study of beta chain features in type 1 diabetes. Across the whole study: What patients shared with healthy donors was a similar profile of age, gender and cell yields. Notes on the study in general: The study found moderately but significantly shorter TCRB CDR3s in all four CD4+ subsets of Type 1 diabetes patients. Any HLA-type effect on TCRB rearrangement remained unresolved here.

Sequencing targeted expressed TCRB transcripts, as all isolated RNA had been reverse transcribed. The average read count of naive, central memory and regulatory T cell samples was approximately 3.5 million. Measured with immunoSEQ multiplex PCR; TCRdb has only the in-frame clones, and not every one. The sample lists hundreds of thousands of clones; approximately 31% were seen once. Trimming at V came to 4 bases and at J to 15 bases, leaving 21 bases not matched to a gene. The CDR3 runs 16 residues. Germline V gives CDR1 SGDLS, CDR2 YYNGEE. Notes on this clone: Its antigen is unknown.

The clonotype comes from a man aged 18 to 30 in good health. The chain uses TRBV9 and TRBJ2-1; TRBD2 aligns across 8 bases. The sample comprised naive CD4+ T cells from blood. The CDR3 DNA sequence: TGTGCCAGCAGCCTCCCGGAAAAGGCGGGAGGTGGTCAACCGTTCTTC. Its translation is CASSLPEKAGGGQPFF. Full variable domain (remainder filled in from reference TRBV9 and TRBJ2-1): DSGVTQTPKHLITATGQRVTLRCSPRSGDLSVYWYQQSLDQGLQFLIQYYNGEERAKGNILERFSAQQFPDLHSELNLSSLELGDSALYFCASSLPEKAGGGQPFFGPGTRLTVL.